A selection of T cell receptor beta chains follows, all from one sample in a study of Graves' ophthalmopathy and Graves' hyperthyroidism. One entry per CDR3 protein, called by TCRdb with MiXCR from the multiplex PCR reads. The data hold 300,000 to 450,000 distinct CDR3 sequences, with roughly 15% observed a single time. Sequences were obtained from peripheral blood. The receptors shown here come from an adult woman with stable Graves' hyperthyroidism. CDR3s include the opening cysteine and the closing phenylalanine or tryptophan. The order of the fields is D gene, J gene, V gene, clone size, CDR3 protein, CDR3 DNA. D genes are given only for firm matches. Clone size appears in some rows only: once, few, many, or a class for an expanded clone.

>.|TRBJ1-2|TRBV29-1|.
CSVSRGVQTGTLRGYTF
TGCAGCGTTTCTCGGGGGGTTCAAACCGGGACACTGCGAGGCTACACCTTC
>.|TRBJ2-2|TRBV5-4|many
CASSRDANTGELFF
TGTGCCAGCAGCCGGGACGCGAACACCGGGGAGCTGTTTTTT
>TRBD1|TRBJ1-1|TRBV24-1|.
CATSDGTGGTEAFF
TGTGCCACCAGTGATGGGACAGGGGGAACTGAAGCTTTCTTT
>.|TRBJ1-5|TRBV20-1|many
CSARDGYSNQPQHF
TGCAGTGCCAGGGACGGTTATAGCAATCAGCCCCAGCATTTT
>.|TRBJ1-5|TRBV10-3|many
CAISRGSNQPQHF
TGTGCCATCTCGAGGGGTAGTAATCAGCCCCAGCATTTT
>TRBD1|TRBJ2-7|TRBV11-2|many
CASSQMTGTGDYEQYF
TGTGCCAGCAGCCAAATGACCGGGACAGGGGACTACGAGCAGTACTTC
>TRBD2|TRBJ2-2|TRBV6-2/TRBV6-3|many
CASSYGSGVPGELFF
TGTGCCAGCAGTTACGGTAGCGGGGTCCCCGGGGAGCTGTTTTTT
>.|TRBJ2-7|TRBV11-2|many
CASSSPGLKDHNYEQYF
TGTGCCAGCAGCTCACCGGGCCTGAAAGACCACAATTACGAGCAGTACTTC
>TRBD2|TRBJ2-2|TRBV12-3/TRBV12-4|.
CASSLASGGAITGELFF
TGTGCCAGCAGTTTGGCTAGCGGGGGGGCGATCACCGGGGAGCTGTTTTTT
>.|TRBJ1-2|TRBV27|many
CASSLDSQTNYGYTF
TGTGCCAGCAGCTTAGACAGCCAAACTAACTATGGCTACACCTTC
>TRBD1|TRBJ2-5|TRBV24-1|many
CATRRTGQETQYF
TGTGCCACCAGGCGGACAGGACAAGAGACCCAGTACTTC
>.|TRBJ2-2|TRBV6-5|.
CASSYQGGTVNTGELFF
TGTGCCAGCAGTTACCAGGGGGGAACGGTGAACACCGGGGAGCTGTTTTTT
>.|TRBJ1-2|TRBV6-2/TRBV6-3|.
CASSYSLTVNYGYTF
TGTGCCAGCAGTTACTCCTTGACTGTAAACTATGGCTACACCTTC
>.|TRBJ1-6|TRBV20-1|many
CSARDRRDTYPSPLHF
TGCAGTGCTAGAGATCGGCGGGACACCTATCCATCACCCCTCCACTTT
>.|TRBJ1-2|TRBV27|.
CASSLGPVGYTF
TGTGCCAGCAGTCTAGGCCCGGTTGGCTACACCTTC
>.|TRBJ2-7|TRBV6-1|many
CASSEVNYEQYF
TGTGCCAGCAGTGAAGTAAACTACGAGCAGTACTTC
>TRBD1|TRBJ1-1|TRBV5-1|.
CASSASAGGPNTEAFF
TGCGCCAGCAGCGCGTCCGCAGGGGGCCCGAACACTGAAGCTTTCTTT
>TRBD2|TRBJ2-7|TRBV19|many
CASSASGSHEQYF
TGTGCCAGTAGTGCTAGCGGGAGTCACGAGCAGTACTTC
>.|TRBJ2-5|TRBV20-1|many
CSARDGQRQETQYF
TGCAGTGCTAGAGATGGACAGCGACAAGAGACCCAGTACTTC
>TRBD1|TRBJ1-2|TRBV19|many
CASSRQGLDYGYTF
TGTGCCAGTAGTCGACAGGGGCTCGACTATGGCTACACCTTC
>TRBD1|TRBJ2-7|TRBV6-1|.
CAIGTGGYEQYF
TGTGCCATCGGGACAGGGGGTTACGAGCAGTACTTC
>.|TRBJ2-7|TRBV3-1|few
CASSPSGLYEQYF
TGTGCCAGCAGCCCCAGCGGTCTCTACGAGCAGTACTTC
>.|TRBJ1-2|TRBV27|.
CASRTAFYGYTF
TGTGCCAGCCGGACAGCATTCTATGGCTACACCTTC
>.|TRBJ2-7|TRBV6-1|.
CASSPDVGYEQYF
TGTGCCAGCAGTCCCGACGTGGGGTACGAGCAGTACTTC
>.|TRBJ1-3|TRBV28|many
CASSLDELRSGNTIYF
TGTGCCAGCAGTTTGGACGAACTGCGCTCTGGAAACACCATATATTTT
>.|TRBJ2-5|TRBV24-1|many
CATDRLLYQETQYF
TGTGCCACCGATCGTCTTTTGTACCAAGAGACCCAGTACTTC
>TRBD2|TRBJ2-5|TRBV7-6|.
CASSLPAGGPGETQYF
TGTGCCAGCAGCCTCCCAGCGGGAGGACCGGGGGAGACCCAGTACTTC
>.|TRBJ2-3|TRBV7-3|few
CASSLSGGITDTQYF
TGTGCCAGCAGCTTAAGCGGCGGAATCACAGATACGCAGTATTTT
>.|TRBJ1-5|TRBV6-1|many
CASSEAGLSNQPQHF
TGTGCCAGCAGTGAAGCAGGGTTGAGCAATCAGCCCCAGCATTTT
>.|TRBJ2-3|TRBV24-1|.
CATSDPGPSTDTQYF
TGTGCCACCAGTGACCCGGGACCAAGCACAGATACGCAGTATTTT
>TRBD1|TRBJ1-1|TRBV12-3/TRBV12-4|.
CASSLMTGSTEAFF
TGTGCCAGCAGCTTAATGACAGGGAGCACTGAAGCTTTCTTT
>.|TRBJ1-1|TRBV6-5|many
CASSSRHMNTEAFF
TGTGCCAGCAGTTCCAGGCACATGAACACTGAAGCTTTCTTT
>.|TRBJ1-5|TRBV6-1|.
CASSEAPGNQPQHF
TGTGCCAGCAGTGAGGCCCCGGGCAATCAGCCCCAGCATTTT
>.|TRBJ1-2|TRBV7-6|many
CASSPMQGNYGYTF
TGTGCCAGCAGCCCTATGCAGGGTAACTATGGCTACACCTTC
>.|TRBJ2-4|TRBV29-1|many
CSVEDLRDPKNIQYF
TGCAGCGTTGAAGATCTCAGGGACCCCAAAAACATTCAGTACTTC
>.|TRBJ2-5|TRBV24-1|many
CATSDLGRGEETQYF
TGTGCCACCAGTGACCTCGGCCGCGGGGAAGAGACCCAGTACTTC
>.|TRBJ1-2|TRBV6-1|.
CASSEGLVYGYTF
TGTGCCAGCAGTGAAGGCCTAGTCTATGGCTACACCTTC
>TRBD2|TRBJ2-6|TRBV5-1|.
CASSPEGLAGNSGANVLTF
TGCGCCAGCAGCCCGGAGGGACTAGCGGGAAACTCTGGGGCCAACGTCCTGACTTTC
>.|TRBJ1-1|TRBV12-5|many
CASGWGNTEAFF
TGTGCTAGTGGCTGGGGGAACACTGAAGCTTTCTTT
>TRBD1|TRBJ1-1|TRBV11-1|many
CASSLAGGAEAFF
TGTGCCAGCAGCTTAGCAGGGGGCGCTGAAGCTTTCTTT
>TRBD1|TRBJ2-7|TRBV6-5|.
CASSWGTGVEQYF
TGTGCCAGCAGTTGGGGGACAGGGGTCGAGCAGTACTTC
>.|TRBJ2-6|TRBV6-1|many
CASSERGGGWGANVLTF
TGTGCCAGCAGTGAACGTGGCGGCGGGTGGGGGGCCAACGTCCTGACTTTC